Shown below are 17 T cell receptor beta chains from a single sample sequenced in a study of blood T cell repertoires in COVID-19 (dated by TCRdb to the early 2020s). Library method: the immunoSEQ multiplex PCR assay. The immuneACCESS repertoire file appears here via TCRdb, limited to in-frame rearrangements. These files lack a portion of the clones; in checked studies, under half of the deficit traces to unresolved V genes, and the cause of the others is not known. This sample lists approximately 120,000 clones; more than 80% were detected once. The ten largest clones add up to around 1.1% of the sample. Sequenced material: peripheral blood. Receptor source: a human donor in a cohort sampled during active COVID-19.

The CDR3 DNA follows: TGTGCCAGCTCACCATCAGGGGACAGGTATTCCGGGGAGCTGTTTTTT. This gives the protein CASSPSGDRYSGELFF. The V and J genes are TRBV18 and TRBJ2-2; the match to TRBD1 covers 8 bases. There are 16 residues in the CDR3. Per germline, CDR1 KGHSH and CDR2 LQKENI. V lost 2 bases, J lost 6 bases, and 8 bases stayed unmatched.

V gene TRBV28 combines with J gene TRBJ1-2, with a weak D call TRBD1 (6 bases). V was cut by 6 bases and J by 4 bases, with 21 bases left in between. Looked up from germline, CDR1 is MDHEN and CDR2 is SYDVKM. The CDR3 is 16 amino acids. The CDR3: CASRPPAGQTGYGYTF. As DNA, the CDR3 is TGTGCCAGCAGGCCCCCTGCTGGACAGACTGGCTATGGCTACACCTTC.

The chain is built from TRBV28 and TRBJ2-7; 9 bases are a match to TRBD1. Germline values: CDR1 MDHEN, CDR2 SYDVKM. The CDR3 is 15 amino acids. Trimming removed 7 bases from V and 2 bases from J; junction bases left unmatched: 9. The CDR3 here is CASTYGDRDPYEQYF. Here the CDR3 DNA reads TGTGCCAGCACTTATGGGGACAGGGACCCCTACGAGCAGTACTTC. Full variable domain (missing parts from reference TRBV28 and TRBJ2-7): DVKVTQSSRYLVKRTGEKVFLECVQDMDHENMFWYRQDPGLGLRLIYFSYDVKMKEKGDIPEGYSVSREKKERFSLILESASTNQTSMYLCASTYGDRDPYEQYFGPGTRLTVT.

The chain carries TRBV12-3 or TRBV12-4 and TRBJ2-1; D not certain. Trimming stripped 8 bases from V and 8 bases from J, with 10 bases between. The CDR3 runs 11 residues. CDR3 protein: CASGVVDEQFF. DNA of the CDR3: TGTGCCAGCGGAGTCGTCGATGAGCAGTTCTTC.

This chain uses TRBV6-4 with TRBJ2-2; D unresolved. The CDR3 length is 13 residues. CDR1 is MRHNA and CDR2 is SNTAGT in the germline V gene. Trimming shortened V by 4 bases and J by 4 bases, and 7 bases separated the two germline ends. The DNA for the CDR3 is TGTGCCAGCAGTGGAGTTGCCACCGGGGAGCTGTTTTTT. This gives the protein CASSGVATGELFF.

V is TRBV28 and J is TRBJ1-2; 8 bases are a match to TRBD1. Germline CDR1 MDHEN, CDR2 SYDVKM. CDR3 length equals 13 residues. The junction had 3 bases not matched to a gene; V was cut back by 5 bases and J by 4 bases. The CDR3 is CASSQDRVYGYTF. Here the CDR3 DNA reads TGTGCCAGCAGTCAGGACAGGGTCTATGGCTACACCTTC.

The genes are TRBV9 and TRBJ1-2; maybe TRBD1 (6 bases). The length of the CDR3 is 15 residues. Germline V gene lookup returns CDR1 SGDLS and CDR2 YYNGEE. V lost 0 bases and J 2 bases, leaving 11 bases between the germline ends. In DNA form, the CDR3 reads TGTGCCAGCAGCGTAGGAGGACAGAACAACTATGGCTACACCTTC. Residues: CASSVGGQNNYGYTF.

This rearrangement joins TRBV2 to TRBJ2-7, with TRBD2 as a possible D gene (5 bases). CDR3 length: 12 amino acids. Germline CDR1 SNHLY, CDR2 FYNNEI. Trimming cost V 1 base and J 5 bases, with 6 bases left between them. CDR3 protein: CASSEGGDEQYF. For the CDR3, the DNA is TGTGCCAGCAGTGAAGGGGGAGACGAGCAGTACTTC.

This clone was counted once. This chain uses TRBV5-4 with TRBJ2-6, with D maybe TRBD1 (6 bases). Germline V gene data show CDR1 as SGHNT and CDR2 as YYREEE (reference sequence). Trimming took off 3 bases at V and 2 bases at J, with 9 bases between the two ends. CDR3 length equals 15 residues. CDR3: CASSSSGAGANVLTF. The CDR3 DNA sequence: TGTGCCAGCAGCTCGTCAGGGGCTGGGGCCAACGTCCTGACTTTC.

This chain uses TRBV7-6 with TRBJ2-5; 8 bases agree with TRBD2. Germline V gives CDR1 SGHVS, CDR2 FNYEAQ. The V gene end was trimmed by 6 bases and the J gene end by 4 bases; junction bases not matched to a gene: 16. The CDR3 length is 17 residues. The CDR3, as DNA: TGTGCCAGCAGTTCCTCCCCCAGCGGGAGTAAAAGAGAGACCCAGTACTTC. Translated, it gives CASSSSPSGSKRETQYF. Complete variable domain (other parts from reference TRBV7-6 and TRBJ2-5): GAGVSQSPRYKVTKRGQDVALRCDPISGHVSLYWYRQALGQGPEFLTYFNYEAQQDKSGLPNDRFSAERPEGSISTLTIQRTEQRDSAMYRCASSSSPSGSKRETQYFGPGTRLLVL.

This sequence joins TRBV19 and TRBJ2-5, with 8 bases aligning to TRBD1. This CDR3 region has 15 residues. Germline V gives CDR1 LNHDA, CDR2 SQIVND (reference sequence). V shed 6 bases, J shed 0 bases, and the junction held 6 bases outside the gene matches. This CDR3 reads CASSPRGQHQETQYF. In DNA, the CDR3 is TGTGCCAGTAGCCCCAGGGGGCAACACCAAGAGACCCAGTACTTC.

This sequence joins TRBV13 and TRBJ2-5; TRBD2 aligns across 7 bases. Losses at the gene ends were 5 bases for V and 5 bases for J; bases not matched to a gene: 5. Germline CDR1 and CDR2: PRHDT and FYEKMQ (reference sequence). This CDR3 comprises 13 residues. The CDR3 sequence: CASSLTSRETQYF. Written as DNA, the CDR3 is TGTGCCAGCAGCCTGACTAGCAGGGAGACCCAGTACTTC. Combining the CDR3 with reference TRBV13 and TRBJ2-5 gives the whole variable domain AAGVIQSPRHLIKEKRETATLKCYPIPRHDTVYWYQQGPGQDPQFLISFYEKMQSDKGSIPDRFSAQQFSDYHSELNMSSLELGDSALYFCASSLTSRETQYFGPGTRLLVL.

The CDR3 reads CAISVAQGASTDTQYF. The CDR3 DNA is TGTGCCATCAGTGTAGCTCAGGGGGCCAGCACAGATACGCAGTATTTT. The chain recombines TRBV10-3 with TRBJ2-3, with TRBD1 identical over 8 bases. CDR1 is ENHRY, CDR2 SYGVKD, per germline. Unmatched junction bases numbered 6, after V lost 4 bases and J lost 0 bases. This CDR3 comprises 16 residues.

V gene TRBV7-8 combines with J gene TRBJ2-1, with 7 bases aligning to TRBD2. CDR3 size: 15 residues. Unmatched junction bases numbered 10, after V lost 3 bases and J lost 8 bases. Germline assignment: CDR1 SGHVS and CDR2 FQNEAQ. CDR3: CASSLRRESGYEQFF. In nucleotides, the CDR3 is TGTGCCAGCAGCTTGAGGCGGGAGTCGGGATATGAGCAGTTCTTC.

V and J are TRBV7-2 and TRBJ2-7; possibly TRBD2 for D (6 bases). V was trimmed by 1 base and J by 7 bases, leaving 14 bases between them. CDR1 is SGHTA and CDR2 is FQGNSA in the germline V gene. There are 14 residues in the CDR3. The chain's CDR3 is CASSLDHYAGEQYF. The DNA of the CDR3 is TGTGCCAGCAGCTTAGACCACTACGCGGGGGAGCAGTACTTC.

A single count supports this clone. This chain links TRBV4-3 with TRBJ1-2, with 9 nucleotides matching TRBD1. The germline V gene has CDR1 LGHNA and CDR2 YSLEER. The CDR3 spans 16 residues. The ends lost 0 bases at V and 2 bases at J; junction bases unmatched: 4. Here the CDR3 DNA reads TGCGCCAGCAGCCAAGATTTCGACAGGGGGAACTATGGCTACACCTTC. This sequence encodes CASSQDFDRGNYGYTF.

This chain links TRBV7-2 with TRBJ2-1; 9 bases match TRBD1. V lost 5 bases and J lost 6; bases outside the gene matches: 11. This CDR3 is built from 16 residues. Per germline, CDR1 SGHTA and CDR2 FQGNSA. The DNA for the CDR3 is TGTGCCAGCAGCCCCGGGACAGGGTATGGCTTCAATGAGCAGTTCTTC. Translated: CASSPGTGYGFNEQFF.